Listed here are 4 T cell receptor beta chains from one sample, sequenced in a study of blood T cell repertoires in COVID-19. The protocol was immunoSEQ multiplex PCR, while the TCRdb copy is restricted to in-frame clones and leaves out a portion. Of 200,000 to 300,000 clones listed, over 75% were seen once; the top ten hold 5.1%. What was sequenced was peripheral blood. Every receptor here comes from a man in his forties or fifties with COVID-19, enrolled during active disease.

The rearrangement uses TRBV5-1 and TRBJ2-5, with D unclear. V was trimmed by 0 bases and J by 5 bases, leaving 8 bases between them. There are 13 residues in the CDR3. The germline CDR1 and CDR2 sequences are SGHRS and YFSETQ. CDR3 nucleotide sequence: TGCGCCAGCAGCTTGGGACATGTGGAGACCCAGTACTTC. Protein product: CASSLGHVETQYF.

The chain links TRBV18 to TRBJ2-5; 9 bases map to TRBD1. CDR1 is KGHSH and CDR2 is LQKENI in the germline V gene. V shed 5 bases and J 8 bases; nucleotides not matched to a gene: 15. The CDR3 is 16 residues long. CDR3 residues: CASSAGQGTGSETQYF. DNA for the CDR3: TGTGCCAGCTCAGCAGGACAGGGGACGGGTTCGGAAACCCAGTACTTC.

The genes are TRBV3-1 (or the pseudogene TRBV3-2) and TRBJ2-7, with D uncertain. V lost 0 bases and J 4 bases, leaving 10 bases between the germline ends. Germline lookup yields CDR1 LGHDT and CDR2 YNNKEL (reference sequence). The CDR3 covers 14 residues. This chain's CDR3 is CASSQDRGFYEQYF. CDR3 nucleotides: TGTGCCAGCAGCCAAGATCGAGGTTTTTACGAGCAGTACTTC.

The CDR3 spells CSAGVPGELFF. The CDR3 DNA sequence: TGCAGTGCCGGGGTACCCGGGGAGCTGTTTTTT. The chain recombines TRBV20-1 with TRBJ2-2; D is possibly TRBD2 (5 bases). This CDR3 comprises 11 residues. The germline V gene has CDR1 DFQATT and CDR2 SNEGSKA (reference sequence). Trimming removed 6 bases from V and 6 bases from J, with 8 bases in between.